Listed below are T cell receptor beta chains from one sample, sequenced in a study of T cell changes during pregnancy in multiple sclerosis. Only in-frame clones appear in the TCRdb table, and some are missing; sequencing was by immunoSEQ multiplex PCR. The repertoire holds about 49,000 clones, almost 95% seen once, with roughly 0.98% in the top ten. Sample: peripheral blood, taken after pregnancy. These receptors were collected from a female donor with multiple sclerosis, enrolled in a pregnancy study. CDR3s include the opening cysteine and the closing phenylalanine or tryptophan.

length | J | V | CDR3
16 | TRBJ2-2 | TRBV4-3 | CASSQEPSGGTGELFF
14 | TRBJ2-5 | TRBV7-2 | CASSRGGPWETQYF
12 | TRBJ1-2 | TRBV19 | CASSMGTYGYTF
17 | TRBJ2-1 | TRBV15 | CATRFTSGGSSYNEQFF
14 | TRBJ1-1 | TRBV27 | CASSTGQMNTEAFF
14 | TRBJ2-5 | TRBV5-4 | CASSSGLGEETQYF
13 | TRBJ2-7 | TRBV6-6 | CASSHGQGGEQYF
16 | TRBJ2-1 | TRBV2 | CASRASGGNSYNEQFF
15 | TRBJ1-6 | TRBV6-5 | CASSSRDFGGSPLHF
15 | TRBJ1-5 | TRBV6-5 | CASSYSRDRVQPQHF
11 | TRBJ1-5 | TRBV2 | CASSEDRGQHF
15 | TRBJ2-1 | TRBV6-6 | CASTLTSGGLDEQFF
16 | TRBJ2-5 | TRBV4-2 | CASSQESQGTQETQYF
15 | TRBJ2-7 | TRBV5-6 | CASSLGLASSYEQYF
18 | TRBJ1-6 | TRBV9 | CASSASAMVSSYNSPLHF
15 | TRBJ1-2 | TRBV4-1 | CASSHQRQGDYGYTF
14 | TRBJ2-3 | TRBV2 | CASHLERGTDTQYF
14 | TRBJ1-1 | TRBV5-6 | CASSPTTGKTEAFF
14 | TRBJ1-2 | TRBV28 | CASSFQGAPYGYTF
18 | TRBJ1-5 | TRBV4-1 | CASSLVQNKGTDYQPQHF
16 | TRBJ2-2 | TRBV7-2 | CASSLGPPPGAGELFF
15 | TRBJ1-1 | TRBV18 | CASSRNGGEGTEAFF
16 | TRBJ2-2 | TRBV21-1 | CASSKVLRVYTGELFF
13 | TRBJ2-1 | TRBV4-2 | CASSLPGGNEQFF
14 | TRBJ1-6 | TRBV27 | CASSLSSYNSPLHF
12 | TRBJ2-3 | TRBV30 | CAWSVLADTQYF
13 | TRBJ2-5 | TRBV2 | CASRRESQETQYF
14 | TRBJ2-7 | TRBV5-1 | CASSLVPGLGEQYF